The 17 T cell receptor beta chains given below trace back to one sample, sequenced in a study of T cell responses to AZD1222 COVID-19 vaccine. Method: immunoSEQ multiplex PCR; TCRdb's copy keeps in-frame clones and lacks some. The repertoire holds about 140,000 clones, with around nine tenths as singletons. The sequencing here drew on peripheral blood, taken on day 0 of AZD1222 vaccination. All receptors derive from an adult in good health.

J is TRBJ1-5 and V is TRBV19; D is undetermined. V lost 5 bases, J lost 0 bases, and 8 bases lay in between. Per germline, CDR1 LNHDA and CDR2 SQIVND (reference sequence). CDR3 length: 14 residues. As DNA, the CDR3 is TGTGCCAGTAGTGAGGGTCATAGCAATCAGCCCCAGCATTTT. Translated, it gives CASSEGHSNQPQHF.

The V gene is TRBV18, the J gene TRBJ2-2; 8 bases match TRBD1. CDR3 length: 15 residues. Germline CDR1 and CDR2: KGHSH and LQKENI. V shed 4 bases and J 3 bases; nucleotides not matched to a gene: 4. CDR3 sequence reads: CASSRSTGDTGELFF. The CDR3 bases are TGTGCCAGCTCACGATCGACAGGGGACACCGGGGAGCTGTTTTTT.

The chain carries TRBV5-4 and TRBJ1-3, with a tentative D call TRBD1 (5 bases). Germline loops: CDR1 SGHNT, CDR2 YYREEE (reference sequence). V lost 0 bases and J lost 9, with 16 bases in between. The CDR3 is made up of 15 amino acids. The CDR3 loop reads CASSLAAGTSGTIYF. The CDR3 region has the DNA TGTGCCAGCAGCTTGGCGGCAGGGACTTCGGGCACCATATATTTT.

This chain joins TRBV5-6 and TRBJ1-4, with 8 positions matching TRBD1. Germline loops: CDR1 SGHDT, CDR2 YYEEEE. The CDR3 totals 16 residues. V was pared by 2 bases and J by 5 bases, with 8 bases of the junction left unmatched. The CDR3, as DNA: TGTGCCAGCAGCTTAAGAATAAGGACAGGGAATGAAAAACTGTTTTTT. It encodes CASSLRIRTGNEKLFF.

Comment on this clone: Its ends do not fully match the called genes, so a read error is possible. The chain uses TRBV12-3 or TRBV12-4 and TRBJ1-2, with no clear D. This CDR3 is 9 amino acids long. The CDR3 DNA reads as TGTGCCAGCAGTTTAGTGGAGGGCTTC. The encoded protein is CASSLVEGF.

The V call is TRBV12-5, the J call TRBJ1-5; D unclear. The CDR3 length is 13 residues. Trimming cost V 5 bases and J 3 bases, with 8 bases left between them. Germline CDR1 LGHNT, CDR2 FRNRAP. The CDR3 is CASGKQSNQPQHF. The CDR3 DNA sequence: TGTGCTAGTGGTAAACAATCCAATCAGCCCCAGCATTTT.

This chain links TRBV6-6 with TRBJ1-2, with D possibly TRBD1 on 6 matching bases. The CDR3 is 15 residues long. V dropped 7 bases and J dropped 2 bases, with 17 bases sitting between them. CDR1 MNHNY and CDR2 SVGAGI come from the germline V gene (reference sequence). CDR3 nucleotides: TGTGCCAGCAACAAAGACCAAACAGGGAACTATGGCTACACCTTC. Translating it yields CASNKDQTGNYGYTF.

The rearrangement uses TRBV19 and TRBJ1-1; no definite D call. V lost 7 bases, J lost 2 bases, and 5 bases lay in between. Germline lookup yields CDR1 LNHDA and CDR2 SQIVND (reference sequence). CDR3 length: 11 amino acids. CDR3 sequence: CASKGNTEAFF. The CDR3 nucleotides read TGTGCCAGTAAAGGTAACACTGAAGCTTTCTTT.

The chain links TRBV3-1 (or the pseudogene TRBV3-2) to TRBJ1-2, with no clear D. In germline, CDR1 is LGHDT, CDR2 YNNKEL (reference sequence). V was trimmed by 0 bases and J by 12 bases, leaving 14 bases between them. This CDR3 has 13 residues. CDR3 bases: TGTGCCAGCAGCCAAGATTCGTCAGCCACTAACACCTTC. Protein: CASSQDSSATNTF.

The rearrangement links TRBV29-1 to TRBJ1-2, with D hard to call. The germline V gene encodes CDR1 SQVTM and CDR2 ANQGSEA. The CDR3 runs to 14 residues. With 6 bases removed from V and 1 base from J, the gap between germline ends came to 15 bases. The CDR3 loop is CSVVARGINYGYTF. The CDR3 DNA is TGCAGCGTGGTGGCTCGAGGGATTAACTATGGCTACACCTTC.

The CDR3 loop reads CASSPAMGQGKAFF. The CDR3 DNA reads TGTGCCAGCTCACCGGCGATGGGACAGGGAAAAGCTTTCTTT. This chain joins TRBV18 and TRBJ1-1, with 9 bases aligning to TRBD1. CDR1 and CDR2 from the germline V gene are KGHSH and LQKENI. The CDR3 length is 14 residues. V was clipped by 3 bases and J by 9 bases; unmatched bases: 8.

This sequence joins TRBV9 and TRBJ1-2, with TRBD1 matching over 9 bases. V was pared by 4 bases and J by 8 bases, with 9 bases of the junction left unmatched. This CDR3 region has 14 residues. Germline CDR1 SGDLS, CDR2 YYNGEE. The CDR3 sequence is CASSHGQGNGGYTF. In DNA form, the CDR3 reads TGTGCCAGCAGCCACGGACAGGGGAACGGCGGCTACACCTTC.

The chain combines TRBV19 with TRBJ1-3; unclear D gene. The CDR3 totals 13 residues. Trimming left V 1 base short and J 2 bases short, with 3 bases between. Germline-derived CDR1 and CDR2 are LNHDA and SQIVND (reference sequence). The chain's CDR3 is CASSIGAGNTIYF. The CDR3 region has the DNA TGTGCCAGTAGTATAGGCGCTGGAAACACCATATATTTT.

The V call is TRBV9, the J call TRBJ1-1, with 9 bases fitting TRBD1. There are 16 residues in the CDR3. CDR1 SGDLS and CDR2 YYNGEE come from the germline V gene. V was pared by 3 bases and J by 5 bases, with 11 bases of the junction left unmatched. The chain's CDR3 is CASSAGTGSGRTEAFF. CDR3 DNA sequence: TGTGCCAGCAGCGCCGGGACAGGGTCCGGAAGGACTGAAGCTTTCTTT.

J is TRBJ1-2 and V is TRBV15; 8 bases match TRBD1. The CDR3 length is 16 residues. J was trimmed by 6 bases and V by 1 base; bases with no gene match: 10. CDR1 and CDR2 (germline): LNHNV, YYDKDF (reference sequence). In DNA form, the CDR3 reads TGTGCCACCAGCAGAGGATGGACAGGGAACTTAGATGGCTACACCTTC. This encodes CATSRGWTGNLDGYTF.

V usage is TRBV12-5 and J usage is TRBJ2-7, with a possible D match to TRBD2 (5 bases). The CDR3 covers 15 residues. The germline V gene encodes CDR1 LGHNT and CDR2 FRNRAP. V was cut by 5 bases and J by 5 bases, with 19 bases left in between. The CDR3 DNA follows: TGTGCTAGTGGTAAACGGGATGCGGGCTGGAACGAGCAGTACTTC. Encoded protein: CASGKRDAGWNEQYF.

This chain uses TRBV6-6 with TRBJ1-1, with D uncertain. Deletions cut 2 bases from V and 7 bases from J, with 14 bases between. The CDR3 has 14 amino acids. Germline CDR1 reads MNHNY; CDR2 reads SVGAGI (reference sequence). CDR3 nucleotide sequence: TGTGCCAGCAGTTACACCGGTCGGGCCTTTGAAGCTTTCTTT. Translated: CASSYTGRAFEAFF.